A few counts support the clone carrying this T cell receptor (beta chain). Its cognate antigen is unknown. The sample is drawn from a study of cytomegalovirus exposure and HLA in healthy donors. Points from the study as a whole: Most TCR sequences were seen very rarely across donors, but some public TCRs occurred in many. The records held CMV serostatus as the only immune exposure information. Later analysis suggested most CMV-associated TCR beta chains were HLA-restricted. Analyses of presence and absence presupposed an approximately uniform sequencing depth across donors.

PCR was performed using 60 Vbeta and 13 Jbeta primers. Profiling relied on immunoSEQ multiplex PCR, and the TCRdb table lists in-frame clones only, not all of them. The sample lists roughly 160,000 clones, roughly four fifths occurring once. V lost 4 bases and J lost 9, with 20 bases in between. Germline values: CDR1 SGHNT, CDR2 YYREEE (reference sequence). The CDR3 covers 14 residues. Sequencing was carried out using PBMCs. V gene TRBV5-4 combines with J gene TRBJ2-7, with D unresolved. The origin of this receptor is a middle-aged man in good health and CMV-seropositive. CDR3 residues: CASSIGASQQGQYF. In nucleotides, the CDR3 is TGTGCCAGCAGCATAGGCGCTAGTCAACAAGGGCAGTACTTC.